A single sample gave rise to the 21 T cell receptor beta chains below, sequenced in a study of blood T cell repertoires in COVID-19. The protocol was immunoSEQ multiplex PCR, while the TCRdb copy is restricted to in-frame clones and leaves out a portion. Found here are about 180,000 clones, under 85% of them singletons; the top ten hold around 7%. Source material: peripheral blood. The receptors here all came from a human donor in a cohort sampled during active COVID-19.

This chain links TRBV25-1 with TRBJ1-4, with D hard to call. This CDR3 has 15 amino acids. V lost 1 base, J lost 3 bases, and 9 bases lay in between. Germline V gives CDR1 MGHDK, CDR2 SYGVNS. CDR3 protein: CASSEWREANEKLFF. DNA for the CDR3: TGTGCCAGCAGTGAATGGCGGGAGGCTAATGAAAAACTGTTTTTT.

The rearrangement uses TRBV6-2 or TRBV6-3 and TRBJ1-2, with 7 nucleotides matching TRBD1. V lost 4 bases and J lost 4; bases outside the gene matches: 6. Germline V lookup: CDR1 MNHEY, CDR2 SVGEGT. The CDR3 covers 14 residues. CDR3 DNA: TGTGCCAGCAGTTTTACGGGGACAGCCTATGGCTACACCTTC. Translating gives CASSFTGTAYGYTF.

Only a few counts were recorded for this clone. CDR3 in amino acids: CASSRDRWGTDNSPLHF. DNA of the CDR3: TGTGCCAGCAGCCGAGACCGGTGGGGGACTGATAATTCACCCCTCCACTTT. The genes are TRBV11-2 and TRBJ1-6, with D maybe TRBD1 (5 bases). The germline CDR1 and CDR2 sequences are SGHAT and FQNNGV. Trimming shortened V by 5 bases and J by 5 bases, and 19 bases separated the two germline ends. The CDR3 is 17 residues long.

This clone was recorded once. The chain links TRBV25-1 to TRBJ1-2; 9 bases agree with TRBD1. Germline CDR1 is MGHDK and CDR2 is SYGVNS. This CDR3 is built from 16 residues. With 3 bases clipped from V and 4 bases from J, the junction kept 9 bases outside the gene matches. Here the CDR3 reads CASSDPGQGRGYGYTF. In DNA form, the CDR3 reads TGTGCCAGCAGTGACCCGGGACAGGGCCGGGGCTATGGCTACACCTTC.

Here the CDR3 DNA reads TGTGCCAGTAGTATCCCCAGGGGTCTCGGCACTGAAGCTTTCTTT. Amino acid sequence: CASSIPRGLGTEAFF. The V and J genes are TRBV19 and TRBJ1-1; maybe TRBD1 (6 bases). V lost 3 bases to trimming and J lost 4 bases, with 15 bases between them. Looked up from germline, CDR1 is LNHDA and CDR2 is SQIVND (reference sequence). The CDR3 loop spans 15 amino acids. Together with reference TRBV19 and TRBJ1-1, the CDR3 gives the full variable domain: DGGITQSPKYLFRKEGQNVTLSCEQNLNHDAMYWYRQDPGQGLRLIYYSQIVNDFQKGDIAEGYSVSREKKESFPLTVTSAQKNPTAFYLCASSIPRGLGTEAFFGQGTRLTVV.

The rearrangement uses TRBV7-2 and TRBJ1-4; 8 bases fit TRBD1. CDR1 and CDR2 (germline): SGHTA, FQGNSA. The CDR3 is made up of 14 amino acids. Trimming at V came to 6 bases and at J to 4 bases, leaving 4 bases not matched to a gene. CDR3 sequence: CASSPDRVNEKLFF. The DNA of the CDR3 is TGTGCCAGCAGTCCGGACAGGGTTAATGAAAAACTGTTTTTT.

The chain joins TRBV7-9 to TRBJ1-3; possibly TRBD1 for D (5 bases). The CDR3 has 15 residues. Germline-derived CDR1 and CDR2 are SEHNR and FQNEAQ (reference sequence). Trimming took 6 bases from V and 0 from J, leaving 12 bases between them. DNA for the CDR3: TGTGCCAGCAGGTTACAGGCCAGCTCTGGAAACACCATATATTTT. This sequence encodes CASRLQASSGNTIYF.

In nucleotides, the CDR3 is TGCAGCGTTGAACCATCGACAGGGGACAATGAGCAGTTCTTC. Translated, it gives CSVEPSTGDNEQFF. The rearrangement joins TRBV29-1 to TRBJ2-1; TRBD1 matches at 8 bases. This CDR3 is 14 amino acids long. Looked up from germline, CDR1 is SQVTM and CDR2 is ANQGSEA. V trimming: 2 bases; J trimming: 5 bases; junction bases outside the gene matches: 5.

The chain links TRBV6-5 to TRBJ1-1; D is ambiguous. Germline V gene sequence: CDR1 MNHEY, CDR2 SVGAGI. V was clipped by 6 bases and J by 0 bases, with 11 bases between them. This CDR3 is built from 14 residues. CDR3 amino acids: CASRRLLLNTEAFF. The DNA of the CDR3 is TGTGCCAGCAGGCGTCTTCTCTTGAACACTGAAGCTTTCTTT.

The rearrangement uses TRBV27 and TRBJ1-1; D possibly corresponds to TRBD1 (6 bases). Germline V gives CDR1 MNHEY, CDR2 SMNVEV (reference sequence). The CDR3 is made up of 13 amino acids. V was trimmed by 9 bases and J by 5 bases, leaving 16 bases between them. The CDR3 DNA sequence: TGTGCCAGTAGAGGGGGGGAGGGAACTGAAGCTTTCTTT. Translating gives CASRGGEGTEAFF.

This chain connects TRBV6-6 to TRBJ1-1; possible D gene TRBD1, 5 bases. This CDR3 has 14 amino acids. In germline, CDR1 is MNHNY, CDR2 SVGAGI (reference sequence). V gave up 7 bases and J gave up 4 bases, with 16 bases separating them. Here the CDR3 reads CASTPRTGATEAFF. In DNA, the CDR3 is TGTGCCAGCACTCCAAGAACAGGTGCCACTGAAGCTTTCTTT.

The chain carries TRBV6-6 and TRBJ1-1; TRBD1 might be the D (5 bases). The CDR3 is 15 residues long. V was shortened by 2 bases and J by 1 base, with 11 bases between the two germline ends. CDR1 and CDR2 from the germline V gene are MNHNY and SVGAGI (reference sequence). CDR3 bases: TGTGCCAGCAGTTACGGGAGGGGCCAGAACACTGAAGCTTTCTTT. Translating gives CASSYGRGQNTEAFF.

The CDR3 nucleotides are TGTGCCAGCAGCTTAGACAGTCTGTTGACCGCTGAAGCTTTCTTT. This sequence encodes CASSLDSLLTAEAFF. This chain links TRBV7-9 with TRBJ1-1; no definite D call. The germline V and J ends were trimmed by 1 base and 6 bases, with 15 bases remaining between them. This CDR3 has 15 amino acids. CDR1 is SEHNR, CDR2 FQNEAQ, per germline (reference sequence).

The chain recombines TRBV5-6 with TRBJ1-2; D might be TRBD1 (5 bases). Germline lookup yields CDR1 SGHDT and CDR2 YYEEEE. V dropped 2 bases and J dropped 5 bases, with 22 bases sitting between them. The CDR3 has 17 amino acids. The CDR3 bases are TGTGCCAGCAGCTTAAGGCGGCGGGGCCTACCGACTTATGGCTACACCTTC. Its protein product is CASSLRRRGLPTYGYTF.

This CDR3 reads CASSPPFSETQYF. The CDR3 region has the DNA TGTGCCAGCAGCCCCCCCTTCTCAGAGACCCAGTACTTC. This rearrangement joins TRBV9 to TRBJ2-5; D remains ambiguous. Deletions cut 4 bases from V and 4 bases from J, with 11 bases between. The CDR3 loop spans 13 amino acids. Germline V gives CDR1 SGDLS, CDR2 YYNGEE.

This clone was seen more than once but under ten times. In DNA, the CDR3 is TGTGCCAGCAGCCCCCGAGGGACAGGGGGAAGAACTGAAGCTTTCTTT. Translation gives CASSPRGTGGRTEAFF. The chain uses TRBV7-6 and TRBJ1-1; 11 nucleotides match TRBD1. The CDR3 consists of 16 residues. Germline V lookup: CDR1 SGHVS, CDR2 FNYEAQ. The V gene end was trimmed by 5 bases and the J gene end by 5 bases; junction bases not matched to a gene: 10. Supplemented by reference TRBV7-6 and TRBJ1-1, the full variable domain reads GAGVSQSPRYKVTKRGQDVALRCDPISGHVSLYWYRQALGQGPEFLTYFNYEAQQDKSGLPNDRFSAERPEGSISTLTIQRTEQRDSAMYRCASSPRGTGGRTEAFFGQGTRLTVV.

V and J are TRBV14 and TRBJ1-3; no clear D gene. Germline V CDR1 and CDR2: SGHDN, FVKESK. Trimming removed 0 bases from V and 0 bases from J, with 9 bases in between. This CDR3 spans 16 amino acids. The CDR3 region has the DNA TGTGCCAGCAGCCAAGATTTATTAATCTCTGGAAACACCATATATTTT. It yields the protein CASSQDLLISGNTIYF.

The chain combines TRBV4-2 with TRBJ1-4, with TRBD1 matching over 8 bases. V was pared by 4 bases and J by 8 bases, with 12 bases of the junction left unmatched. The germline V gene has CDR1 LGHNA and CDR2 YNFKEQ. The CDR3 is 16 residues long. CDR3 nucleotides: TGTGCCAGCAGCCCCTCCGGACAGGGTCTCAAGGAAAAACTGTTTTTT. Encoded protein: CASSPSGQGLKEKLFF.

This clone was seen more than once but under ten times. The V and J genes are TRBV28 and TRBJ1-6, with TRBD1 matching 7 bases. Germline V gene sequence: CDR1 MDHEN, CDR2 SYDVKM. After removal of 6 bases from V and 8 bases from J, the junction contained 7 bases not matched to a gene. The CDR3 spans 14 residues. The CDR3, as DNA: TGTGCCAGCAGGCTACAGGGGTTGGATTCACCCCTCCACTTT. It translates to CASRLQGLDSPLHF.

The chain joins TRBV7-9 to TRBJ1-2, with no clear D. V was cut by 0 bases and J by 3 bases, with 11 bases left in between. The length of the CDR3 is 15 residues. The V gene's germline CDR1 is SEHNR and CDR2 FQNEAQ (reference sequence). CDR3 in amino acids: CASSLAQILDYGYTF. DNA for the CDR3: TGTGCCAGCAGCTTAGCTCAAATCTTAGACTATGGCTACACCTTC.

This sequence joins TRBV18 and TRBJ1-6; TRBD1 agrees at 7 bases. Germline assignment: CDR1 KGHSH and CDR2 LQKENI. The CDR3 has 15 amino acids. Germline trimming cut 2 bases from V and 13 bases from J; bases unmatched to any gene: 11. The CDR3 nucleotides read TGTGCCAGCTCACCAGACAGGGAGTTAACTGCGCCCCTCCACTTT. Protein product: CASSPDRELTAPLHF.